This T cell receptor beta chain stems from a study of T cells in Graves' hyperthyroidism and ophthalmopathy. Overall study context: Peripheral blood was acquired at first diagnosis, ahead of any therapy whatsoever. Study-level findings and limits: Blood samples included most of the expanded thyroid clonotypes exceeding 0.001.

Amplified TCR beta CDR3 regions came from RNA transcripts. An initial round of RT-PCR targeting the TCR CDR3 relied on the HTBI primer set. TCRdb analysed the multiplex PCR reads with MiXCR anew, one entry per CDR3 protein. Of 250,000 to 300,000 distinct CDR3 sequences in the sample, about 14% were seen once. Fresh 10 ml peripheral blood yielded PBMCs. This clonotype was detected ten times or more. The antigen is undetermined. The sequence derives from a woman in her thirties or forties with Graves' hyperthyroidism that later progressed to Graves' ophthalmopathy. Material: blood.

The CDR3 is CATSDPTGGPTDTQYF. The CDR3 DNA sequence: TGTGCCACCAGTGATCCGACAGGGGGGCCCACAGATACGCAGTATTTT. The chain has TRBV24-1 and TRBJ2-3, with 9 bases aligning to TRBD1. The germline CDR1 and CDR2 sequences are KGHDR and SFDVKD. The CDR3 spans 16 residues. The junction had 5 bases not matched to a gene; V was cut back by 3 bases and J by 2 bases.